This is a list of T cell receptor beta chains from one sample in a study of vaccination and CD4 T cells after COVID-19. The antigens these receptors bind are not known. TCRdb recomputed calls from the PCR reads with MiXCR, one row per CDR3 protein. Found here are around 9,200 distinct CDR3 sequences, 45% to 55% of them singletons; the top ten hold less than 15%. Sequencing was carried out using CD4+ T cells from blood, cultured in vitro. The receptors here all came from a human donor who had recovered from COVID-19. Both conserved end residues are part of each CDR3. D genes are given only for firm matches. Part of the rows lack a size; the others show once, few, many or a class for expanded clones.

abundance	j_gene	len	d_gene	v_gene	CDR3nt	CDR3aa
-	TRBJ2-5	16	TRBD2	TRBV27	TGTGCCAGCAGTTTATTCTTAGCGGGGGGTCGGGAGACCCAGTACTTC	CASSLFLAGGRETQYF
-	TRBJ1-1	14	-	TRBV6-1	TGTGCCAGCAGTGATGGGGGGTCGGTCACTGAAGCTTTCTTT	CASSDGGSVTEAFF
-	TRBJ2-3	17	TRBD2	TRBV5-4	TGTGCCAGCAGCCCGCCCCTAGCGGGGGATTCCACAGATACGCAGTATTTT	CASSPPLAGDSTDTQYF
-	TRBJ2-7	13	-	TRBV2	TGTGCCAGCCAAGAGCAGGGATCGCTCGAGCAGTACTTC	CASQEQGSLEQYF
once	TRBJ2-2	16	TRBD2	TRBV30	TGTGCCTGGAGTGGGCCTAGCGGAATCCGGGCCGGGGAGCTGTTTTTT	CAWSGPSGIRAGELFF
-	TRBJ2-7	14	TRBD2	TRBV2	TGTGCCAGCAGTGAAGGGACTAGATTTTCGGAGCAGTACTTC	CASSEGTRFSEQYF
-	TRBJ1-2	12	-	TRBV19	TGTGCCAGTAGTATTCAGTCAGGCGGCTACACCTTC	CASSIQSGGYTF
-	TRBJ1-6	15	-	TRBV11-2	TGTGCCAGCAGCTTAGAACAGCCTTATAATTCACCCCTCCACTTT	CASSLEQPYNSPLHF
-	TRBJ1-1	14	-	TRBV10-1	TGCGCCAGCAGTGAGTCGGGGATGTCGGATGTTGCTTTCTTT	CASSESGMSDVAFF
-	TRBJ1-3	14	-	TRBV7-6	TGTGCCAGCAGCCTAGGGGGGCCTGGAAACACCATATATTTT	CASSLGGPGNTIYF
-	TRBJ1-2	14	TRBD1	TRBV30	TGTGCCTGGAGTCCAAACAGGGGATTAAATGGCTACACCTTC	CAWSPNRGLNGYTF
-	TRBJ1-2	13	-	TRBV19	TGTGCCAGTAGTTCTCAGGGGAGGAATGGCTACACCTTC	CASSSQGRNGYTF
-	TRBJ1-2	16	TRBD1	TRBV19	TGTGCCAGTAGTGTGGAACTGAACAGGGGGATGCTTGGCTACACCTTC	CASSVELNRGMLGYTF
once	TRBJ1-1	15	-	TRBV21-1	TGTGCCAGCCGTGTCAGGGGACCAATGAACACTGAAGCTTTCTTT	CASRVRGPMNTEAFF
-	TRBJ2-1	13	TRBD1	TRBV6-2/TRBV6-3	TGTGCCAGCAGTCAGGGACAGTACAATGAGCAGTTCTTC	CASSQGQYNEQFF
-	TRBJ2-2	16	-	TRBV25-1	TGTGCCAGCAGTCACCAGGGCAGGGCGAACACCGGGGAGCTGTTTTTT	CASSHQGRANTGELFF
-	TRBJ1-1	16	-	TRBV6-2/TRBV6-3	TGTGCCAGCACCAAACACACACTTCCACTGAACACTGAAGCTTTCTTT	CASTKHTLPLNTEAFF
few	TRBJ2-2	15	-	TRBV20-1	TGCAGTGCTAGACTCGTCGGAGCGAACACCGGGGAGCTGTTTTTT	CSARLVGANTGELFF